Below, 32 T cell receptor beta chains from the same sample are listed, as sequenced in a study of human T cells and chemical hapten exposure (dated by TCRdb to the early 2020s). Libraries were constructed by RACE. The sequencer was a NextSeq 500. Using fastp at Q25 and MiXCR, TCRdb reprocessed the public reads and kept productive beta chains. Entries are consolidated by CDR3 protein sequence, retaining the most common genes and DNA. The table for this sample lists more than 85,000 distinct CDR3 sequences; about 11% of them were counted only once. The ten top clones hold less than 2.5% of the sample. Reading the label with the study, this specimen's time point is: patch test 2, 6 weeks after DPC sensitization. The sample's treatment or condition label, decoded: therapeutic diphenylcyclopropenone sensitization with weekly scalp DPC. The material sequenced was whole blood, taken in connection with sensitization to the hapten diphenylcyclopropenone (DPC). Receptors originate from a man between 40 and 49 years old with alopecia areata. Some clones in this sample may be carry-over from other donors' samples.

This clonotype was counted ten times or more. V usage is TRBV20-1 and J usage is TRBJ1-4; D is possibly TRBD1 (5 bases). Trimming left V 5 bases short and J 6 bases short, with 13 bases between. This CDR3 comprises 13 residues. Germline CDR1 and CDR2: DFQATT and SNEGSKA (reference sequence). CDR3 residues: CSAPQQDYEKLFF. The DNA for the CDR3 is TGCAGTGCTCCTCAACAGGACTATGAAAAACTGTTTTTT.

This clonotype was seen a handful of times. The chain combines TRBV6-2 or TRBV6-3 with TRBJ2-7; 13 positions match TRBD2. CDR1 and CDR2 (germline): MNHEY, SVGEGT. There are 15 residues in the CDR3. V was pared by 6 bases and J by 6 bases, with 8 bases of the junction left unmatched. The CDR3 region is CASSGLAGVSSEQYF. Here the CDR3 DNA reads TGTGCCAGCAGCGGACTAGCGGGAGTCTCCAGCGAGCAGTACTTC.

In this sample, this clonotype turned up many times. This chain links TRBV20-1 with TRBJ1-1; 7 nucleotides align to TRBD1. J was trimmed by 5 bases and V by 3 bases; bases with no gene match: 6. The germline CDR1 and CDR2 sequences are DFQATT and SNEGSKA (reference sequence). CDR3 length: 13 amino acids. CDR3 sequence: CSASWRGRTEAFF. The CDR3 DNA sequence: TGCAGTGCTAGCTGGAGGGGGCGGACTGAAGCTTTCTTT.

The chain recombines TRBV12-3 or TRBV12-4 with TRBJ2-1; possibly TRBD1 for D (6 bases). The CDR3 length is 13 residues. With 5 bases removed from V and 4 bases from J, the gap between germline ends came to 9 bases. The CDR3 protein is CASSQTGYNEQFF. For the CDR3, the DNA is TGTGCCAGCAGTCAGACAGGTTACAATGAGCAGTTCTTC.

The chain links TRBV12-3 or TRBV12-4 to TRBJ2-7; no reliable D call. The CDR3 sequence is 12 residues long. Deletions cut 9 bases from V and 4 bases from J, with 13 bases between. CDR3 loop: CASAPGPYEQYV. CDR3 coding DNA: TGTGCCAGTGCACCGGGCCCTTACGAGCAGTACGTC.

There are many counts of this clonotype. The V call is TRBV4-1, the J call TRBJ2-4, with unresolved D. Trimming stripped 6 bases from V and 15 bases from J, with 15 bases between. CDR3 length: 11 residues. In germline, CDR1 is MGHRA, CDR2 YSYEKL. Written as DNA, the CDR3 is TGCGCCAGCAGTCGGGCCAGCTATCTGTACTTC. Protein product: CASSRASYLYF.

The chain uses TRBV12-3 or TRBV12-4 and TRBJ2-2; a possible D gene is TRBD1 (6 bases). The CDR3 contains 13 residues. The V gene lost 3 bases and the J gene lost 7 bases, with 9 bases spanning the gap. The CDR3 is CASSFRGIGELFF. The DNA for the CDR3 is TGTGCCAGCAGTTTTAGGGGGATCGGGGAGCTGTTTTTT.

The CDR3 region has the DNA TGTGCCAGCAGCAGGACTAGCGGGAGGGGGAATGAGCAGTTCTTC. It is translated as CASSRTSGRGNEQFF. V and J are TRBV7-3 and TRBJ2-1; 15 nucleotides agree with TRBD2. V lost 5 bases to trimming and J lost 7 bases; unmatched junction nucleotides: 3. Germline V CDR1 and CDR2: SGHTA, FQGTGA. The CDR3 extends over 15 amino acids. Full variable domain (outside the CDR3, taken from reference TRBV7-3 and TRBJ2-1): GAGVSQTPSNKVTEKGKYVELRCDPISGHTALYWYRQSLGQGPEFLIYFQGTGAADDSGLPNDRFFAVRPEGSVSTLKIQRTERGDSAVYLCASSRTSGRGNEQFFGPGTRLTVL.

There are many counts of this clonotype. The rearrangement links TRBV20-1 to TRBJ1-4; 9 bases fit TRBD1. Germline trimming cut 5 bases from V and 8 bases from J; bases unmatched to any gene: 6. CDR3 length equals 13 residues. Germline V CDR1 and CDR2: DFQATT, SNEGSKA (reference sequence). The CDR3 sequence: CSAGGQGWEKLFF. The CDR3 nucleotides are TGCAGTGCTGGGGGACAGGGCTGGGAAAAACTGTTTTTT.

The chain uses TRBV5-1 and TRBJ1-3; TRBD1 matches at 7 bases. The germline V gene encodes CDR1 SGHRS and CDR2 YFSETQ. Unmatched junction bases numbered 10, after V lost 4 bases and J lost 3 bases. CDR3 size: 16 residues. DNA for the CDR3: TGCGCCAGCAGCCAAGGAAGGGGACAGAGTGGAAACACCATATATTTT. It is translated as CASSQGRGQSGNTIYF.

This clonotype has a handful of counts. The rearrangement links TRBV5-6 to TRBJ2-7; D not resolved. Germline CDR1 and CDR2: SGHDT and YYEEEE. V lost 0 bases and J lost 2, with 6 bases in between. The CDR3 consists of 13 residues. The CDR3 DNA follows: TGTGCCAGCAGCTTGGGGAAAGCCTACGAGCAGTACGTC. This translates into CASSLGKAYEQYV.

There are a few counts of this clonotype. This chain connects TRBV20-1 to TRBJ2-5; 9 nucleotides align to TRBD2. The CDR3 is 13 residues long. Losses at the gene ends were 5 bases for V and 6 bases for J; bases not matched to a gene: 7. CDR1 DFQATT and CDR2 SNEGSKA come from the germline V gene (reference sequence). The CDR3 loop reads CSASGLAGQTQYF. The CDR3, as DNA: TGCAGTGCTTCGGGGCTAGCGGGACAGACCCAGTACTTC.

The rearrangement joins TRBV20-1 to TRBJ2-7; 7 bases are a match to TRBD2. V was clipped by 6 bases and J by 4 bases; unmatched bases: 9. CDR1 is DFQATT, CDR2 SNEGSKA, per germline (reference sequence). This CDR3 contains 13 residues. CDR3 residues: CSANGLVGYEQYF. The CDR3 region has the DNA TGCAGTGCAAACGGACTAGTAGGTTACGAGCAGTACTTC.

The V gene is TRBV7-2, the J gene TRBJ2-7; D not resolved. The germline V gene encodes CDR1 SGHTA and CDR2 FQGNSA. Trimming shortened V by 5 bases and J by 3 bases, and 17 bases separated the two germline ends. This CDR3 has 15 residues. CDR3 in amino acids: CASSPRAVQFYEQYF. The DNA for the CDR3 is TGTGCCAGCAGCCCCCGGGCGGTACAGTTCTACGAGCAGTACTTC.

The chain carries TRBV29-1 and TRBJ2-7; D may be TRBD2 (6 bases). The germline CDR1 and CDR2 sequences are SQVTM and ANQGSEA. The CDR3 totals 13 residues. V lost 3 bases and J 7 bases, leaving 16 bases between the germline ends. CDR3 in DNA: TGCAGCGTTGAGCCCCCGGGAGAATTTGAGCAGTACTTC. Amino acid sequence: CSVEPPGEFEQYF.

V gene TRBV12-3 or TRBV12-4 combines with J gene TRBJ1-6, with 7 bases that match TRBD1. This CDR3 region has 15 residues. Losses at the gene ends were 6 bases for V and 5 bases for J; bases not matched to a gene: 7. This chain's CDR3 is CASSPRQGHNSPLHF. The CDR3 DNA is TGTGCCAGCAGCCCGCGACAGGGACATAATTCACCCCTCCACTTT.

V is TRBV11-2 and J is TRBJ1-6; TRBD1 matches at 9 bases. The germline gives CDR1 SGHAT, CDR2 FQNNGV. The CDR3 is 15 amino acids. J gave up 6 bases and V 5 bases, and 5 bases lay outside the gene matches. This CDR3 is CASSPGTGSNSPLHF. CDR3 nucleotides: TGTGCCAGCAGCCCCGGGACAGGGAGTAATTCACCCCTCCACTTT.

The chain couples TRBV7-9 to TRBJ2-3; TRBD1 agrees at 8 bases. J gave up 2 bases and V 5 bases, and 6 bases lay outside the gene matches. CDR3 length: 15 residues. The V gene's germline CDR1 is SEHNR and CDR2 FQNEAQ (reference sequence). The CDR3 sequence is CASSQGQGFTDTQYF. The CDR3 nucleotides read TGTGCCAGCAGCCAAGGACAGGGTTTCACAGATACGCAGTATTTT.

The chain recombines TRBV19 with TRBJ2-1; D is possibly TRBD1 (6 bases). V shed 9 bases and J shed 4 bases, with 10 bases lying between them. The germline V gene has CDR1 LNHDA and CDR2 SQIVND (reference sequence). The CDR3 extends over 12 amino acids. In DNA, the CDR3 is TGTGCCAGCGAGGACAGATACAATGAGCAGTTCTTC. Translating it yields CASEDRYNEQFF. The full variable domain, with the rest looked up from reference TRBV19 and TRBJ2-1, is DGGITQSPKYLFRKEGQNVTLSCEQNLNHDAMYWYRQDPGQGLRLIYYSQIVNDFQKGDIAEGYSVSREKKESFPLTVTSAQKNPTAFYLCASEDRYNEQFFGPGTRLTVL.

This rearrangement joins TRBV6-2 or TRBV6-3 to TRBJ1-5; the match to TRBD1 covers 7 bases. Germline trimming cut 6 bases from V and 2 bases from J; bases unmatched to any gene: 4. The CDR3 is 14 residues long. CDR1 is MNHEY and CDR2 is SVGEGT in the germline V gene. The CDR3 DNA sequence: TGTGCCAGCAGCTACGGGACAGGCAATCAGCCCCAGCATTTT. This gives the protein CASSYGTGNQPQHF.

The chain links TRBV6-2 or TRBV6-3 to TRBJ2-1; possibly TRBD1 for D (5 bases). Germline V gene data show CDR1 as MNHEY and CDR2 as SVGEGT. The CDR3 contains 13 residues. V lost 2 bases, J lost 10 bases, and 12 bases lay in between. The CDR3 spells CASSYPPPGEQFF. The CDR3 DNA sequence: TGTGCCAGCAGTTACCCGCCCCCAGGGGAGCAGTTCTTC.

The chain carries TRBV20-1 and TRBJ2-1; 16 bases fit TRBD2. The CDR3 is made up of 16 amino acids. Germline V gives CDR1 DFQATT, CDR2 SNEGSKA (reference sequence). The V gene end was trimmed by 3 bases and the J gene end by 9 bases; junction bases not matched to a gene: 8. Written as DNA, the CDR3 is TGCAGTGCTAGTCGGCTGGGACTAGCGGGAGGGGGTGAGCAGTTCTTC. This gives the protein CSASRLGLAGGGEQFF.

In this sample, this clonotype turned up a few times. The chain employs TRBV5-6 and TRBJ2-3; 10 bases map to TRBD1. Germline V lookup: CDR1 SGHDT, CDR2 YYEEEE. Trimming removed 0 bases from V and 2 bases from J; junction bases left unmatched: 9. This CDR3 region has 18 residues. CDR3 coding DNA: TGTGCCAGCAGCTTGGCAATGTGGGGGACAGGGGTCACAGATACGCAGTATTTT. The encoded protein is CASSLAMWGTGVTDTQYF. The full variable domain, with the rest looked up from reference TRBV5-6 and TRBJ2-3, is DAGVTQSPTHLIKTRGQQVTLRCSPKSGHDTVSWYQQALGQGPQFIFQYYEEEERQRGNFPDRFSGHQFPNYSSELNVNALLLGDSALYLCASSLAMWGTGVTDTQYFGPGTRLTVL.

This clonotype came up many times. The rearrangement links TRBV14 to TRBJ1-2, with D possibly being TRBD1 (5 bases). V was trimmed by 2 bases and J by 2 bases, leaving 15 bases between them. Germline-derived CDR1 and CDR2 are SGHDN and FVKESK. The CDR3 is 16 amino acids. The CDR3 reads CASSQKIGARNYGYTF. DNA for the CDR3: TGTGCCAGCAGCCAAAAGATTGGGGCACGAAACTATGGCTACACCTTC.

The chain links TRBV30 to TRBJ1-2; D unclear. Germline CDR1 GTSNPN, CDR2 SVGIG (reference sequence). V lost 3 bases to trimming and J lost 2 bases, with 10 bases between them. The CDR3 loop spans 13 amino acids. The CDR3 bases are TGTGCCTGGAGGAACAGTGGAAACTATGGCTACACCTTC. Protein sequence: CAWRNSGNYGYTF.

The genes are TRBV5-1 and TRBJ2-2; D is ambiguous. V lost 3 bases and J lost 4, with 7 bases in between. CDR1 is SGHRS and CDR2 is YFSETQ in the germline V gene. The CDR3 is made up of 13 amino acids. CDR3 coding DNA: TGCGCCAGCAGCTCCCGTCCCACCGGGGAGCTGTTTTTT. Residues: CASSSRPTGELFF. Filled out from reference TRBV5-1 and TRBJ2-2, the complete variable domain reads KAGVTQTPRYLIKTRGQQVTLSCSPISGHRSVSWYQQTPGQGLQFLFEYFSETQRNKGNFPGRFSGRQFSNSRSEMNVSTLELGDSALYLCASSSRPTGELFFGEGSRLTVL.

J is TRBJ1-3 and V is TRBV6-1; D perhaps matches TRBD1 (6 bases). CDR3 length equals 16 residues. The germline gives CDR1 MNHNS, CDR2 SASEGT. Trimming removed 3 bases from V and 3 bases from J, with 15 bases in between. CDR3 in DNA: TGTGCCAGCAGTGAGATTGGCAGGGGAATTGGAAACACCATATATTTT. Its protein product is CASSEIGRGIGNTIYF.

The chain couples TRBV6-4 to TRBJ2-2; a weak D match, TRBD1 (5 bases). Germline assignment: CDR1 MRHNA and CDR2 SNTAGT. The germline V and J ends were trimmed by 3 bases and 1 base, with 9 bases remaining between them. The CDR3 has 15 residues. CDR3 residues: CASSENRMNTGELFF. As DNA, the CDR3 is TGTGCCAGCAGTGAAAACAGGATGAACACCGGGGAGCTGTTTTTT.

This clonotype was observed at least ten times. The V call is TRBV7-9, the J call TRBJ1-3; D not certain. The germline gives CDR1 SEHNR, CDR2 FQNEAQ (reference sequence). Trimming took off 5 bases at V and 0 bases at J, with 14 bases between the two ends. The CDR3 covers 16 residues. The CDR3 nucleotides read TGTGCCAGCAGCCCCCCGCGGGAGATCTCTGGAAACACCATATATTTT. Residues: CASSPPREISGNTIYF.

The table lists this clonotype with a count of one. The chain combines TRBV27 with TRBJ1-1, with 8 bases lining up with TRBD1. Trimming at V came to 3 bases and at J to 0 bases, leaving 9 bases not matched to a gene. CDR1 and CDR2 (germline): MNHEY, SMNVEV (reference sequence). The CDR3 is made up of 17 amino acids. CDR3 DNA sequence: TGTGCCAGCAGTTTCCCCTACAGGGGGTCCATGAACACTGAAGCTTTCTTT. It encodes CASSFPYRGSMNTEAFF.

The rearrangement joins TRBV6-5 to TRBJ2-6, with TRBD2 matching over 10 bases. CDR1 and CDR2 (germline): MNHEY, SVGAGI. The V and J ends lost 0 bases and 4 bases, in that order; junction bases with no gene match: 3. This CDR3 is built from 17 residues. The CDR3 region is CASSYSGLATGANVLTF. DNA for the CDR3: TGTGCCAGCAGTTACTCGGGACTAGCGACCGGGGCCAACGTCCTGACTTTC.

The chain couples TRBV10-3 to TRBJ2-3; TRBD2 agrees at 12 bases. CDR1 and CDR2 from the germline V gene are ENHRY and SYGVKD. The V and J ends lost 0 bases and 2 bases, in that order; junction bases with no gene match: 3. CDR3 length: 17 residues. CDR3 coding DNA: TGTGCCATCAGTGAGTCGGCTAGCGGGAGGGTCACAGATACGCAGTATTTT. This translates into CAISESASGRVTDTQYF.